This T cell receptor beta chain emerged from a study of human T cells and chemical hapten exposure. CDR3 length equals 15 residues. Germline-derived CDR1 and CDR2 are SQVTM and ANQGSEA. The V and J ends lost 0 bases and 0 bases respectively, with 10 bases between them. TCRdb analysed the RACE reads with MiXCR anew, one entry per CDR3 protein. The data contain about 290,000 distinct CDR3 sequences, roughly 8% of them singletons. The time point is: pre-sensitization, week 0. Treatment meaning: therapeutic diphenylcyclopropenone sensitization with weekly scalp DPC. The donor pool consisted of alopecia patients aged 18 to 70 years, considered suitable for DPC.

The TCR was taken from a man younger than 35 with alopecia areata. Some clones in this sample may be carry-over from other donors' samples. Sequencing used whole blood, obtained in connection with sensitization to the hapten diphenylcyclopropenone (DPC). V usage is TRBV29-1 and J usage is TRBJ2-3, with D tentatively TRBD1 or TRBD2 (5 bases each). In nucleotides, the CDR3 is TGCAGCGTTGAAGAGGGGACGACTAGCACAGATACGCAGTATTTT. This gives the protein CSVEEGTTSTDTQYF.